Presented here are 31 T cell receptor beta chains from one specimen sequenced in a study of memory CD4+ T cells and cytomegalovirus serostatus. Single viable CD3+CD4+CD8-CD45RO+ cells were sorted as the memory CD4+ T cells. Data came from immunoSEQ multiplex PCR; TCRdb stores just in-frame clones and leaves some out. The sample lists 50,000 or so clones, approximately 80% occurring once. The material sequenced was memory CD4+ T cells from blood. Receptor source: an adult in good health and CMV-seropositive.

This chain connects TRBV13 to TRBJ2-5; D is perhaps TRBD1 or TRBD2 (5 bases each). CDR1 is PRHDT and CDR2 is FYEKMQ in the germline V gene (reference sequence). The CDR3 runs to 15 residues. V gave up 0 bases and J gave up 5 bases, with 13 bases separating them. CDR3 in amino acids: CASSLGPGRRETQYF. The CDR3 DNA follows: TGTGCCAGCAGCTTAGGCCCGGGACGGCGGGAGACCCAGTACTTC. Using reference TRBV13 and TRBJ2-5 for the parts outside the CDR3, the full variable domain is AAGVIQSPRHLIKEKRETATLKCYPIPRHDTVYWYQQGPGQDPQFLISFYEKMQSDKGSIPDRFSAQQFSDYHSELNMSSLELGDSALYFCASSLGPGRRETQYFGPGTRLLVL.

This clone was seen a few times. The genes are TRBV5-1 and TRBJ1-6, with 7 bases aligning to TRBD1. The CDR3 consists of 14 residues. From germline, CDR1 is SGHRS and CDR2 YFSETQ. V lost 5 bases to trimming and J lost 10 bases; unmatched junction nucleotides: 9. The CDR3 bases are TGCGCCAGCAGATTCGACAGGGCGGGATCACCCCTCCACTTT. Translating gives CASRFDRAGSPLHF.

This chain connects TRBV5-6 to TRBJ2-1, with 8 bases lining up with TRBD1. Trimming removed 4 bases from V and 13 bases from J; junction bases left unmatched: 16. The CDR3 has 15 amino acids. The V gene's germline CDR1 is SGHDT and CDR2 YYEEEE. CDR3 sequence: CASSDPGQALSRQFF. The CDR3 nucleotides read TGTGCCAGCAGCGATCCGGGACAGGCCTTGTCTAGACAGTTCTTC.

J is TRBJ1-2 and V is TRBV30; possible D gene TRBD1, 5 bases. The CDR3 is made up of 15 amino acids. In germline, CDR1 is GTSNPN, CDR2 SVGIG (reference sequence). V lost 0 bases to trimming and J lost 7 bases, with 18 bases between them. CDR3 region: CAWSVPPSRDGGYTF. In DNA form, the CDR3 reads TGTGCCTGGAGTGTACCCCCTAGCAGGGACGGTGGCTACACCTTC.

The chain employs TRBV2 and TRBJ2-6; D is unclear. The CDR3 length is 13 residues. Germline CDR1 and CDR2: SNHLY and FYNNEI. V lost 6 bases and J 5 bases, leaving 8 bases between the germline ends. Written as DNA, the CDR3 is TGTGCCAGCAGGGCCGCGAGGGCCAACGTCCTGACTTTC. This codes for CASRAARANVLTF.

The chain's CDR3 is CASSLGAYSPLHF. CDR3 in DNA: TGTGCCAGCAGCTTAGGGGCATATTCACCCCTCCACTTT. The chain joins TRBV7-9 to TRBJ1-6; no firm D call. This CDR3 spans 13 amino acids. Deletions cut 1 base from V and 8 bases from J, with 6 bases between. Germline V gene data show CDR1 as SEHNR and CDR2 as FQNEAQ (reference sequence). The full variable domain, rest sourced from reference TRBV7-9 and TRBJ1-6, is DTGVSQNPRHKITKRGQNVTFRCDPISEHNRLYWYRQTLGQGPEFLTYFQNEAQLEKSRLLSDRFSAERPKGSFSTLEIQRTEQGDSAMYLCASSLGAYSPLHFGNGTRLTVT.

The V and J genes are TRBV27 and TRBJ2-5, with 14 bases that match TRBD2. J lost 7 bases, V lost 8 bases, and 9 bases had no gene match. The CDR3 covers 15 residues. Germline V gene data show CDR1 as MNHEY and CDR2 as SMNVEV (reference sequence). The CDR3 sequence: CASGRTSGGIATQYF. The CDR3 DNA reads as TGTGCCAGCGGCCGGACTAGCGGGGGGATTGCGACCCAGTACTTC.

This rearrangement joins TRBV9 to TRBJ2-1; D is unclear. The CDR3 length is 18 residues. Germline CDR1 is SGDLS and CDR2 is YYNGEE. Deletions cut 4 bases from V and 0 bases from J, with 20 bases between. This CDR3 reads CASSPSSRQFSSYNEQFF. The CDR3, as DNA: TGTGCCAGCAGCCCAAGCTCAAGGCAGTTTAGCTCCTACAATGAGCAGTTCTTC.

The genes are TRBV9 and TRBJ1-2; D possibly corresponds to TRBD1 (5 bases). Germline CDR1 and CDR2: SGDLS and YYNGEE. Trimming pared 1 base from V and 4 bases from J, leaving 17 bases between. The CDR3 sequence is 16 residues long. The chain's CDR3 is CASSVLDSPRSYGYTF. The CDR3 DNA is TGTGCCAGCAGCGTACTCGACAGCCCCAGGAGCTATGGCTACACCTTC.

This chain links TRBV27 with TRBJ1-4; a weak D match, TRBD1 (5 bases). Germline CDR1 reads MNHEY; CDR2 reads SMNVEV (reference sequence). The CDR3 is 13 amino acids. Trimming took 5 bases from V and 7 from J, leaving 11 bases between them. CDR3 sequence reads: CASSLQGGEKLFF. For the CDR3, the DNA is TGTGCCAGCAGTCTCCAGGGTGGTGAAAAACTGTTTTTT.

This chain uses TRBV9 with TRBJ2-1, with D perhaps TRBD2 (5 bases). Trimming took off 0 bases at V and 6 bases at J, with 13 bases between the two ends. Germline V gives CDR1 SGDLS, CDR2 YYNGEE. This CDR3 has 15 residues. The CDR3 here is CASSVGPASSNEQFF. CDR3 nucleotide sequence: TGTGCCAGCAGCGTAGGACCCGCTAGCAGCAATGAGCAGTTCTTC.

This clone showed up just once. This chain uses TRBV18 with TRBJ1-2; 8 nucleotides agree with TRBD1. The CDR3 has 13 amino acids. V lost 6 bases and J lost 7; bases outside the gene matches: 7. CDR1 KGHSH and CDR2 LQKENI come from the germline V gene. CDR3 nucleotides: TGTGCCAGCTCCCTCGGGACAGGCCCTGGCTACACCTTC. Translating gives CASSLGTGPGYTF.

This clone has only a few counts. CDR3 in amino acids: CASSSLGTGGTFF. The CDR3 nucleotides are TGCGCCAGCAGCTCCCTTGGGACAGGGGGAACTTTCTTT. This sequence joins TRBV4-1 and TRBJ1-1; 11 bases fit TRBD1. The CDR3 consists of 13 residues. Trimming cost V 5 bases and J 12 bases; bases outside gene matches: 8. Germline CDR1 and CDR2: MGHRA and YSYEKL.

The CDR3 sequence is CASSYLSQGESGYTF. CDR3 nucleotides: TGTGCCAGCAGTTACCTCTCACAGGGTGAATCTGGCTACACCTTC. The rearrangement links TRBV6-6 to TRBJ1-2; TRBD1 might be the D (6 bases). Trimming pared 2 bases from V and 7 bases from J, leaving 17 bases between. The CDR3 consists of 15 residues. Germline values: CDR1 MNHNY, CDR2 SVGAGI (reference sequence).

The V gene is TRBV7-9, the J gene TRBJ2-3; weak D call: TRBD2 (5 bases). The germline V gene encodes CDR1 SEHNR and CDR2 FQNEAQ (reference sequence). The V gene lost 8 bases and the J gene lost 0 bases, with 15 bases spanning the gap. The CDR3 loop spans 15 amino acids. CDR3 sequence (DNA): TGTGCCAGCCTCCGGGTGGGAGCGAGCACAGATACGCAGTATTTT. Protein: CASLRVGASTDTQYF. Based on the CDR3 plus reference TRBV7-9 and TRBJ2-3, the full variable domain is DTGVSQNPRHKITKRGQNVTFRCDPISEHNRLYWYRQTLGQGPEFLTYFQNEAQLEKSRLLSDRFSAERPKGSFSTLEIQRTEQGDSAMYLCASLRVGASTDTQYFGPGTRLTVL.

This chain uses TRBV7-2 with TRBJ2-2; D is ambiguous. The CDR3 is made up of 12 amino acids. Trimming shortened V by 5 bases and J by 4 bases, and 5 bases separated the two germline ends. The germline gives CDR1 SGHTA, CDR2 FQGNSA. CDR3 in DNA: TGTGCCAGCAGCCTTAGCACCGGGGAGCTGTTTTTT. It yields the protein CASSLSTGELFF.

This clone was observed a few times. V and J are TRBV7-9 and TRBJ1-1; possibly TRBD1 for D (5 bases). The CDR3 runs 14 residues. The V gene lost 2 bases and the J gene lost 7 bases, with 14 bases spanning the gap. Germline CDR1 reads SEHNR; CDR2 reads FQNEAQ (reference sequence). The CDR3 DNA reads TGTGCCAGCAGCTTATTTTGGGGGTTGGATGAAGCTTTCTTT. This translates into CASSLFWGLDEAFF.

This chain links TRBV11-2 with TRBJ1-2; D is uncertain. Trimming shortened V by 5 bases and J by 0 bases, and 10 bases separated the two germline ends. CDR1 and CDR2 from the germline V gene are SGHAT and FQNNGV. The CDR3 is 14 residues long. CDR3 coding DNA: TGTGCCAGCAGCGCACCTCGATCTAACTATGGCTACACCTTC. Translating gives CASSAPRSNYGYTF.

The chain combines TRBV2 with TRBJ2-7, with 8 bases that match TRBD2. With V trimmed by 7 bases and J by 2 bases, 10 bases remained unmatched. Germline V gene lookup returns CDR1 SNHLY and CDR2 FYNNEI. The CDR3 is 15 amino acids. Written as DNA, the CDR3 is TGTGCCAGCAAAAGGGGGGGTAGCGGGACCTACGAGCAGTACTTC. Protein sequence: CASKRGGSGTYEQYF.

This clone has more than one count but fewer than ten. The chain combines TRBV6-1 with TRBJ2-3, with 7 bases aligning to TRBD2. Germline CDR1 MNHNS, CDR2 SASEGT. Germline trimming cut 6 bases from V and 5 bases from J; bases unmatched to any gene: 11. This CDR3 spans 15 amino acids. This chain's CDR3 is CASREKAGGGDTQYF. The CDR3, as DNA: TGTGCCAGCAGGGAAAAAGCGGGCGGGGGAGATACGCAGTATTTT.

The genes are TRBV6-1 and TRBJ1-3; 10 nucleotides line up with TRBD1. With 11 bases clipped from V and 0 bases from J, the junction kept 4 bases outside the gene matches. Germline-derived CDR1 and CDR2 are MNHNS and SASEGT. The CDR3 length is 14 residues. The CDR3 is CAGGQGDSGNTIYF. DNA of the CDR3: TGTGCCGGAGGACAGGGGGACTCTGGAAACACCATATATTTT.

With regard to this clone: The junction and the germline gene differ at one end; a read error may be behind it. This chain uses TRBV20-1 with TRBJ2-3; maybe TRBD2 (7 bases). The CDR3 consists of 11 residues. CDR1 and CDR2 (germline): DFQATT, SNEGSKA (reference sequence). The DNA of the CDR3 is TGCAGTGCTAGGGGGGCTAGCGGAAACGATTTT. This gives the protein CSARGASGNDF.

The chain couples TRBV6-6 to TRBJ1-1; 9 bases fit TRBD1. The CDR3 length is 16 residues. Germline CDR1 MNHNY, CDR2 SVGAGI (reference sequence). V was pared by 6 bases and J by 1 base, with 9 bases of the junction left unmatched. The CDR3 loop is CASSPRTGERNTEAFF. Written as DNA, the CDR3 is TGTGCCAGCAGCCCTAGGACAGGGGAGCGGAACACTGAAGCTTTCTTT.

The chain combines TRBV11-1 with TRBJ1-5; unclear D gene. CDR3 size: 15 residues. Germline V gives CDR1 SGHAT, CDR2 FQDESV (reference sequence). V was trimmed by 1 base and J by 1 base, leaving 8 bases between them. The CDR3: CASSLGGGSNQPQHF. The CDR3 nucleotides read TGTGCCAGCAGCTTAGGGGGAGGAAGCAATCAGCCCCAGCATTTT.

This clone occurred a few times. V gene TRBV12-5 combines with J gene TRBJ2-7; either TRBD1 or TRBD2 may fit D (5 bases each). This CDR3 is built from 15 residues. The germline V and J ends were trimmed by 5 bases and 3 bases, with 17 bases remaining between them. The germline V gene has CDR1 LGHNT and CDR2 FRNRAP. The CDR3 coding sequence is TGTGCTAGTGGTGGACCCCTCGGGGCCGACTACGAGCAGTACTTC. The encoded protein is CASGGPLGADYEQYF.

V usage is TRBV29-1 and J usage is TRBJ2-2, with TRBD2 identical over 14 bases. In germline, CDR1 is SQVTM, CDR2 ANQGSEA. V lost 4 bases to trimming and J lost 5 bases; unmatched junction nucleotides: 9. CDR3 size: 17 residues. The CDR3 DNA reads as TGCAGCGTTGGGGGGGTCGGGACTAGCGGGAGAACCGGGGAGCTGTTTTTT. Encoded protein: CSVGGVGTSGRTGELFF.

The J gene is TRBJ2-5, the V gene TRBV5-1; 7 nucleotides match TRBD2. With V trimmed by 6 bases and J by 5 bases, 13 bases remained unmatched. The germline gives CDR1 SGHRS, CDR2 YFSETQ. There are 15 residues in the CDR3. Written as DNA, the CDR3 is TGCGCCAGCACCCCACAAACGGGGCGGGGGGAGACCCAGTACTTC. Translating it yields CASTPQTGRGETQYF.

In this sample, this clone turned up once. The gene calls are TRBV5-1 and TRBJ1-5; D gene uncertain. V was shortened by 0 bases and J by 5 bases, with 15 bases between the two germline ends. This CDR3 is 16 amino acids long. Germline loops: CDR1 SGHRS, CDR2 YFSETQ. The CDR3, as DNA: TGCGCCAGCAGCTTGGAAGGACGGCAAGAGGATCAGCCCCAGCATTTT. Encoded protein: CASSLEGRQEDQPQHF. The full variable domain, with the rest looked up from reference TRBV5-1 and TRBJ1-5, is KAGVTQTPRYLIKTRGQQVTLSCSPISGHRSVSWYQQTPGQGLQFLFEYFSETQRNKGNFPGRFSGRQFSNSRSEMNVSTLELGDSALYLCASSLEGRQEDQPQHFGDGTRLSIL.

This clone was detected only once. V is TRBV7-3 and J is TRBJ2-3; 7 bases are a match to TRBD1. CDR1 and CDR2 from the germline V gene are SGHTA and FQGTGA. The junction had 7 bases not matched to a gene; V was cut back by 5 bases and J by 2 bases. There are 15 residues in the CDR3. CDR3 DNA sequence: TGTGCCAGCAGCCTCGGACAGGCTTACACAGATACGCAGTATTTT. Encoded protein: CASSLGQAYTDTQYF.

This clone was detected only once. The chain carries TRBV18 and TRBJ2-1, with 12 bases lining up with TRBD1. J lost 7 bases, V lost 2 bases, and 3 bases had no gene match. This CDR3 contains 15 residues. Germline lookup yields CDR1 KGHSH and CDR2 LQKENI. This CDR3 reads CASSPGTGGPNEQFF. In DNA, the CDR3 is TGTGCCAGCTCACCAGGGACAGGGGGCCCGAATGAGCAGTTCTTC.

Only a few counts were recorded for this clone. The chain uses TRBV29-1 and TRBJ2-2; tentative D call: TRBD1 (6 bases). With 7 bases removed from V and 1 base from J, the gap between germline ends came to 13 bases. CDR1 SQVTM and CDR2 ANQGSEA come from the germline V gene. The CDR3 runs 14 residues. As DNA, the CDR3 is TGCAGCGCCAATGGCAGGGGGAACACCGGGGAGCTGTTTTTT. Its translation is CSANGRGNTGELFF.